This T cell receptor (beta chain) was documented in a study of cytomegalovirus exposure and HLA in healthy donors. Findings and caveats of the study: The majority of TCR sequences were rare, yet some public TCRs appeared in many donors.

V gave up 5 bases and J gave up 2 bases, with 6 bases separating them. From germline, CDR1 is MGHRA and CDR2 YSYEKL. This CDR3 is 12 amino acids long. In the case of this clone: What it recognizes is unknown.

60 Vbeta and 13 Jbeta primers were used in PCR. This table comes from immunoSEQ multiplex PCR, and its TCRdb copy is limited to in-frame clones, with some not included. The table lists about 190,000 clones, about nine tenths of them singletons. The TCR was taken from a man younger than 40 in good health and CMV-seronegative. Sequences were obtained from PBMCs. The gene calls are TRBV4-1 and TRBJ1-1; D unresolved. CDR3 sequence: CASSAGNTEAFF. CDR3 nucleotide sequence: TGCGCCAGCAGCGCGGGAAACACTGAAGCTTTCTTT.